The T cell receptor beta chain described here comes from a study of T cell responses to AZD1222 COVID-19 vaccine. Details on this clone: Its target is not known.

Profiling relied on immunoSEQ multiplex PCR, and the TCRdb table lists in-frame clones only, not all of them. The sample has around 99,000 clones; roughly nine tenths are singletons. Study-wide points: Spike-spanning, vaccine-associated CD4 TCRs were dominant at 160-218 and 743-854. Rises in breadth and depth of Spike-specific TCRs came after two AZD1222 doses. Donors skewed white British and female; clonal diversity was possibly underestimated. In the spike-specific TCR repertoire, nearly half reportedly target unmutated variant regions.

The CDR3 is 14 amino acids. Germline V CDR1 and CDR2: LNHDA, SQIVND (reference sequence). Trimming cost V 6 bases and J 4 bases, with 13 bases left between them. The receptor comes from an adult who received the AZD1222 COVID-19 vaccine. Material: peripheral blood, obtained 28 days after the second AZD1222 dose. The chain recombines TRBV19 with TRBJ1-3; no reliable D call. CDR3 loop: CASRKQPTGNTIYF. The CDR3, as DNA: TGTGCCAGTAGAAAACAACCGACGGGAAACACCATATATTTT.